This T cell receptor (beta chain) was profiled in a study of prognosis after radiotherapy for stage I lung cancer. About the research overall: Fewer than 15 of the patients presented with newly diagnosed primary stage I lung tumors; several had oligometastatic NSCLC following surgical resection of the primary tumor. Post-radiotherapy, distant metastases were observed in a handful of patients (median roughly 7 months), whereas no significant progression was observed in fewer than 18.

The CDR3 covers 15 residues. The V gene end was trimmed by 1 base and the J gene end by 4 bases; junction bases not matched to a gene: 3. Germline CDR1 KGHSH, CDR2 LQKENI. This clonotype was counted between two and nine times. Genomic DNA provided the template from which TCR beta CDR3 was amplified by two-round multiplex PCR. Amplification during the initial PCR round employed primers specific to each TRBV and TRBJ gene. A single record per CDR3 protein comes from TCRdb applying MiXCR to the multiplex PCR reads. The repertoire includes about 14,000 distinct CDR3 sequences, about 55% of them detected once, and roughly 25% sits in the top ten.

The chain recombines TRBV18 with TRBJ2-2, with 7 bases that match TRBD1. The sequencing here drew on PBMCs, taken before or after stereotactic body radiation therapy (not recorded which). The source of this sequence is a donor aged 50 or older with non-small cell lung cancer. The CDR3 bases are TGTGCCAGCTCACCACTCCCAGGGGGCACCGGGGAGCTGTTTTTT. It encodes CASSPLPGGTGELFF.